The 23 T cell receptor beta chains below come from one sample, sequenced in a study of molecular identifiers for immune sequencing clone quantification. One entry per CDR3 protein results from TCRdb running MiXCR on the PCR reads. Counted here are roughly 630,000 distinct CDR3 sequences, around 25% occurring once; the ten biggest clones make up 0.78%. Material for sequencing was naive CD8+ T cells from blood, with Jurkat cell RNA spiked in. Subset given: FACS-sorted CD8+CD4-CCR7+CD45RA+ naive T cells. The source is a human donor in good health. Some libraries in this study had Jurkat cell RNA spiked in.

In this sample, this clonotype turned up many times. The V and J genes are TRBV12-3 or TRBV12-4 and TRBJ1-1; D uncertain. V gave up 9 bases and J gave up 2 bases, with 16 bases separating them. This CDR3 region has 14 residues. The CDR3 DNA follows: TGTGCCAGTCTCGGAGGGCAGAGCAACACTGAAGCTTTCTTT. Protein: CASLGGQSNTEAFF.

This clonotype was recorded at least ten times. The gene calls are TRBV27 and TRBJ2-7, with D perhaps TRBD2 (6 bases). This CDR3 has 14 amino acids. V dropped 5 bases and J dropped 3 bases, with 14 bases sitting between them. The germline gives CDR1 MNHEY, CDR2 SMNVEV (reference sequence). CDR3 residues: CASSLGGDGYEQYF. DNA of the CDR3: TGTGCCAGCAGTCTCGGGGGTGACGGCTACGAGCAGTACTTC.

The DNA of the CDR3 is TGTGCCAGCAGCCTACTCACCGGGGGGGGGTATGAGCAGTTCTTC. Translating gives CASSLLTGGGYEQFF. The chain carries TRBV11-2 and TRBJ2-1; 8 positions match TRBD2. The CDR3 spans 15 residues. The germline V gene has CDR1 SGHAT and CDR2 FQNNGV. With 5 bases clipped from V and 8 bases from J, the junction kept 11 bases outside the gene matches.

As for this clonotype: The junction departs from the called germline gene at one end, perhaps through a read error. V gene TRBV24-1 combines with J gene TRBJ2-5; 10 bases align to TRBD2. This CDR3 is 14 amino acids long. Germline V lookup: CDR1 KGHDR, CDR2 SFDVKD. As DNA, the CDR3 is TGTGCCACCAGTACTAGCGGGGACCAAGAGCCCCAGTACTTC. It encodes CATSTSGDQEPQYF.

This chain links TRBV7-4 with TRBJ2-5, with TRBD2 matching 8 bases. V lost 1 base, J lost 5 bases, and 3 bases stayed unmatched. CDR3 length: 14 residues. Germline assignment: CDR1 SGHVT and CDR2 SQSDAQ. The CDR3 sequence: CASSLGSGGETQYF. The CDR3 region has the DNA TGTGCCAGCAGCTTAGGATCGGGAGGGGAGACCCAGTACTTC.

The J gene is TRBJ2-7, the V gene TRBV7-9; D not resolved. The CDR3 consists of 12 residues. Germline CDR1 reads SEHNR; CDR2 reads FQNEAQ (reference sequence). The V end was cut by 5 bases, the J end by 4 bases, with 9 bases between. This CDR3 reads CASSRLGYEQYF. The CDR3, as DNA: TGTGCCAGCAGCCGCTTGGGTTACGAGCAGTACTTC.

This clonotype was counted between two and nine times. This chain links TRBV11-2 with TRBJ2-7; the D gene is possibly TRBD1 (6 bases). CDR3 size: 15 residues. Looked up from germline, CDR1 is SGHAT and CDR2 is FQNNGV. Trimming removed 1 base at V and 3 bases at J, with 13 bases between. This CDR3 is CASSLGQGHGYEQYF. The CDR3 DNA reads TGTGCCAGCAGCTTAGGCCAGGGACACGGCTACGAGCAGTACTTC. Supplemented by reference TRBV11-2 and TRBJ2-7, the full variable domain reads EAGVAQSPRYKIIEKRQSVAFWCNPISGHATLYWYQQILGQGPKLLIQFQNNGVVDDSQLPKDRFSAERLKGVDSTLKIQPAKLEDSAVYLCASSLGQGHGYEQYFGPGTRLTVT.

The table lists this clonotype with many counts. This chain connects TRBV29-1 to TRBJ2-2; D gene unclear. This CDR3 has 11 amino acids. Deletions cut 6 bases from V and 6 bases from J, with 8 bases between. Germline V gene lookup returns CDR1 SQVTM and CDR2 ANQGSEA. The CDR3 nucleotides are TGCAGCGTCCAACTCCCCGGGGAGCTGTTTTTT. Amino acid sequence: CSVQLPGELFF.

About this clonotype itself: A much larger clone lies a single base off, so this may be a read error. The rearrangement uses TRBV29-1 and TRBJ2-1; TRBD1 agrees at 7 bases. Germline V CDR1 and CDR2: SQVTM, ANQGSEA. V dropped 8 bases and J dropped 8; count of bases not matched to a gene: 15. The CDR3 extends over 14 amino acids. The CDR3 is CSTKAGEGADEQFF. In nucleotides, the CDR3 is TGCAGCACTAAAGCCGGAGAGGGGGCGGATGAGCAGTTCTTC.

This clonotype was counted many times. V and J are TRBV7-9 and TRBJ2-3; the D is unclear. This CDR3 contains 13 residues. Between the trimmed V and J ends, which lost 1 base and 6 bases, there was a span of 8 bases. CDR1 and CDR2 (germline): SEHNR, FQNEAQ (reference sequence). CDR3 in amino acids: CASSLVLSDTQYF. The CDR3 bases are TGTGCCAGCAGCTTAGTTCTCTCCGATACGCAGTATTTT.

This clonotype was observed many times. This chain joins TRBV5-4 and TRBJ2-7; tentatively, D is TRBD1 or TRBD2 (7 bases each). Germline assignment: CDR1 SGHNT and CDR2 YYREEE (reference sequence). This CDR3 region has 15 residues. V lost 4 bases to trimming and J lost 0 bases, with 14 bases between them. The CDR3 DNA reads TGTGCCAGCAGCGGGGGGGACAGACCCTCCTACGAGCAGTACTTC. Protein: CASSGGDRPSYEQYF.

On this clonotype: A read error may be the cause here, since a much bigger clone is one base away. The chain carries TRBV27 and TRBJ2-7; TRBD2 agrees at 9 bases. CDR3 length: 15 amino acids. Germline-derived CDR1 and CDR2 are MNHEY and SMNVEV (reference sequence). V was clipped by 5 bases and J by 4 bases; unmatched bases: 9. The CDR3 here is CASSMTSGWAYEQYF. CDR3 DNA: TGTGCCAGCAGTATGACTAGCGGATGGGCGTACGAGCAGTACTTC.

This clonotype has a count of ten or more. This chain joins TRBV12-3 or TRBV12-4 and TRBJ1-1; 7 bases map to TRBD1. V gave up 3 bases and J gave up 2 bases; unmatched junction bases: 12. CDR3 length: 17 residues. The CDR3 sequence is CASSFPGDSGFNTEAFF. As DNA, the CDR3 is TGTGCCAGCAGTTTCCCAGGGGACAGCGGGTTTAACACTGAAGCTTTCTTT.

This clonotype came up a few times. This chain links TRBV9 with TRBJ2-1, with 15 bases identical to TRBD2. The CDR3 has 18 residues. V trimming: 3 bases; J trimming: 8 bases; junction bases outside the gene matches: 12. Germline CDR1 is SGDLS and CDR2 is YYNGEE. The CDR3: CASSDIAGLAGGGDEQFF. In DNA, the CDR3 is TGTGCCAGCAGCGATATCGCAGGACTAGCGGGAGGGGGAGATGAGCAGTTCTTC.

The genes are TRBV3-1 and TRBJ2-7, with D uncertain. CDR1 LGHDT and CDR2 YNNKEL come from the germline V gene (reference sequence). Trimming took 4 bases from V and 2 from J, leaving 12 bases between them. The CDR3 runs 14 residues. This chain's CDR3 is CASSPLWLPYEQYF. The CDR3 DNA reads TGTGCCAGCAGCCCTTTATGGCTCCCCTACGAGCAGTACTTC.

In this sample, this clonotype turned up many times. The rearrangement joins TRBV13 to TRBJ1-1; D not resolved. CDR3 size: 15 residues. Germline CDR1 is PRHDT and CDR2 is FYEKMQ (reference sequence). V was trimmed by 2 bases and J by 1 base, leaving 11 bases between them. The CDR3 reads CASSLLYSPNTEAFF. CDR3 nucleotides: TGTGCCAGCAGCTTACTGTACAGTCCGAACACTGAAGCTTTCTTT. Supplemented by reference TRBV13 and TRBJ1-1, the full variable domain reads AAGVIQSPRHLIKEKRETATLKCYPIPRHDTVYWYQQGPGQDPQFLISFYEKMQSDKGSIPDRFSAQQFSDYHSELNMSSLELGDSALYFCASSLLYSPNTEAFFGQGTRLTVV.

This clonotype was seen ten or more times. The chain joins TRBV19 to TRBJ2-7, with D perhaps given as TRBD1 or TRBD2 (6 bases each). CDR3 length: 14 amino acids. Per germline, CDR1 LNHDA and CDR2 SQIVND (reference sequence). V was trimmed by 5 bases and J by 0 bases, leaving 11 bases between them. CDR3 sequence (DNA): TGTGCCAGTAGTGTAGCGGACAGCTCCTACGAGCAGTACTTC. The encoded protein is CASSVADSSYEQYF.

Ten or more counts support this clonotype. The chain has TRBV6-5 and TRBJ2-7; D is unresolved. The CDR3 loop spans 12 amino acids. V lost 4 bases to trimming and J lost 6 bases, with 10 bases between them. The germline CDR1 and CDR2 sequences are MNHEY and SVGAGI. CDR3 loop: CASSSGLGEQYF. Here the CDR3 DNA reads TGTGCCAGCAGTTCGGGCCTTGGCGAGCAGTACTTC.

This clonotype was recorded many times. V is TRBV7-9 and J is TRBJ2-5; D is unclear. V lost 0 bases, J lost 2 bases, and 10 bases lay in between. Germline loops: CDR1 SEHNR, CDR2 FQNEAQ (reference sequence). The CDR3 runs 15 residues. DNA of the CDR3: TGTGCCAGCAGCTTAGCCAAAGGAGAACAAGAGACCCAGTACTTC. Translating gives CASSLAKGEQETQYF.

This chain connects TRBV5-1 to TRBJ2-7, with 9 bases aligning to TRBD2. This CDR3 spans 18 amino acids. V trimming: 2 bases; J trimming: 4 bases; junction bases outside the gene matches: 16. Germline V gene data show CDR1 as SGHRS and CDR2 as YFSETQ. This CDR3 reads CASSFVVAAGTSTYEQYF. In DNA form, the CDR3 reads TGCGCCAGCAGCTTTGTGGTTGCGGCCGGGACTAGCACTTACGAGCAGTACTTC.

This clonotype came up many times. The V gene is TRBV7-9, the J gene TRBJ2-3; D not resolved. The germline V gene encodes CDR1 SEHNR and CDR2 FQNEAQ (reference sequence). Trimming cost V 5 bases and J 0 bases, with 3 bases left between them. CDR3 length: 12 residues. The CDR3 protein is CASSVSTDTQYF. The CDR3 region has the DNA TGTGCCAGCAGCGTTAGCACAGATACGCAGTATTTT.

This clonotype was detected many times. The genes are TRBV29-1 and TRBJ2-1; 7 positions match TRBD1. The CDR3 runs 13 residues. The trim removed 6 bases at V and 9 bases at J, leaving 11 bases unmatched. CDR1 SQVTM and CDR2 ANQGSEA come from the germline V gene. This CDR3 is CSVGKTGLGEQFF. CDR3 in DNA: TGCAGCGTGGGTAAGACAGGGTTAGGTGAGCAGTTCTTC.

In DNA, the CDR3 is TGCGCCAGCAGCTACTGGGACAGGGGGAAGCTCCTGGACACTGAAGCTTTCTTT. Its translation is CASSYWDRGKLLDTEAFF. This rearrangement joins TRBV5-1 to TRBJ1-1, with 11 bases identical to TRBD1. CDR1 and CDR2 from the germline V gene are SGHRS and YFSETQ. With V trimmed by 3 bases and J by 3 bases, 13 bases remained unmatched. There are 18 residues in the CDR3.